This T cell receptor beta chain was identified during a study of cytomegalovirus exposure and HLA in healthy donors. In the case of this clone: What it binds is unknown.

Regarding the study as a whole: Previous analysis showed most TCR beta V segments were productive about 87% or about 30% of the time. Listed as cytomegalovirus-associated were roughly 180 TCR beta chains. It was reported that TCR beta sequences correctly inferred the HLA-A and HLA-B alleles for most subjects.

Trimming removed 5 bases at V and 4 bases at J, with 10 bases between. Germline lookup yields CDR1 LNHDA and CDR2 SQIVND (reference sequence). The CDR3 covers 13 residues. With 60 Vbeta and 13 Jbeta primers, the PCR was carried out. TCRdb's copy holds only in-frame clones and misses some; the assay was immunoSEQ multiplex PCR. The top ten hold roughly 4.6% of the sample, which has fewer than 150,000 clones, roughly four fifths seen once. Sequenced sample: PBMCs. The chain uses TRBV19 and TRBJ2-3; D not resolved. This TCR derives from a woman in her forties or fifties in good health and CMV-seronegative. The DNA of the CDR3 is TGTGCCAGTAGTGTCGGTGAGGCAGATACGCAGTATTTT. It is translated as CASSVGEADTQYF.